These 12 T cell receptor beta chains share one sample of origin, sequenced in a study of CD8+CD57+ T cells in acquired aplastic anemia. CD8+CD57+ cell expansion had been shown by flow cytometry in patients chosen for sequencing. Genomic DNA was employed as the template in profiling TCR beta VDJ and CDR3. TCRdb re-derived calls from the reads in MiXCR, one entry per CDR3 protein. The top ten clones hold 25% to 35% of a sample with around 150,000 distinct CDR3 sequences, around 52% of them seen once. The specimen was sorted CD4+, CD8+, or CD8+CD57+ T cells (not recorded which) from PBMCs. The receptors originated from a human donor with aplastic anemia.

J is TRBJ2-1 and V is TRBV6-1; TRBD2 agrees at 8 bases. The CDR3 length is 17 residues. Germline loops: CDR1 MNHNS, CDR2 SASEGT. J gave up 2 bases and V 5 bases, and 11 bases lay outside the gene matches. CDR3 in amino acids: CASSPRPGTSAYNEQFF. CDR3 in DNA: TGTGCCAGCAGTCCCCGACCCGGGACTAGTGCCTACAATGAGCAGTTCTTC.

A word on this clonotype: One junction end disagrees with the germline gene, perhaps due to a read error. The chain is built from TRBV11-1 and TRBJ1-2; possibly TRBD1 for D (6 bases). The CDR3 extends over 16 amino acids. The germline CDR1 and CDR2 sequences are SGHAT and FQDESV (reference sequence). CDR3 coding DNA: TGTGCCAGCAGCTTAGCCGTGGACAGAGCTAACTATGGCTGCACCTTC. Protein product: CASSLAVDRANYGCTF.

This chain uses TRBV15 with TRBJ2-7, with TRBD2 matching over 7 bases. Trimming cost V 5 bases and J 0 bases; bases outside gene matches: 1. The CDR3 is 13 residues long. Germline CDR1 reads LNHNV; CDR2 reads YYDKDF (reference sequence). Here the CDR3 DNA reads TGTGCCACCAGCGGGAGGGTCTCCTACGAGCAGTACTTC. Translated, it gives CATSGRVSYEQYF.

The CDR3 DNA is TGTGCCAGCAGCGTAGGCGGGACAGGGGGCTACGAGCAGTACTTC. This encodes CASSVGGTGGYEQYF. The chain couples TRBV9 to TRBJ2-7; 11 bases line up with TRBD1. From germline, CDR1 is SGDLS and CDR2 YYNGEE. The CDR3 consists of 15 residues. The V and J ends lost 0 bases and 3 bases, in that order; junction bases with no gene match: 2.

This chain joins TRBV15 and TRBJ2-2; D may correspond to TRBD1 or TRBD2 (6 bases each). The V end lost 0 bases, the J end lost 6 bases, and 14 bases lay between the germline ends. This CDR3 contains 16 residues. The V gene's germline CDR1 is LNHNV and CDR2 YYDKDF (reference sequence). CDR3 residues: CATSREEGVFAGELFF. The CDR3 coding sequence is TGTGCCACCAGCAGAGAGGAGGGGGTGTTCGCCGGGGAGCTGTTTTTT.

The chain is built from TRBV13 and TRBJ2-7; D may be TRBD1 (6 bases). The CDR3 sequence is 14 residues long. From germline, CDR1 is PRHDT and CDR2 FYEKMQ (reference sequence). V dropped 5 bases and J dropped 3 bases, with 14 bases sitting between them. The CDR3 here is CASSVLQGGYEQYF. CDR3 nucleotide sequence: TGTGCCAGCAGCGTCCTACAGGGTGGCTACGAGCAGTACTTC.

Ten or more counts support this clonotype. The V call is TRBV5-5, the J call TRBJ1-1; D not certain. Germline assignment: CDR1 SGHKS and CDR2 YYEKEE (reference sequence). The germline V and J ends were trimmed by 2 bases and 6 bases, with 8 bases remaining between them. The CDR3 spans 12 residues. The CDR3 spells CASSLPSPEAFF. DNA for the CDR3: TGTGCCAGCAGCTTACCATCCCCTGAAGCTTTCTTT.

The gene calls are TRBV20-1 and TRBJ1-5, with TRBD1 matching over 10 bases. V shed 2 bases and J 2 bases; nucleotides not matched to a gene: 3. Germline V gene lookup returns CDR1 DFQATT and CDR2 SNEGSKA (reference sequence). This CDR3 contains 15 residues. CDR3 bases: TGCAGTGCTAGATCCGGGACAGGGGGCAATCAGCCCCAGCATTTT. It codes for CSARSGTGGNQPQHF.

The V and J genes are TRBV7-2 and TRBJ1-1, with 8 bases matching TRBD1. This CDR3 region has 15 residues. The trim removed 3 bases at V and 3 bases at J, leaving 6 bases unmatched. In germline, CDR1 is SGHTA, CDR2 FQGNSA. This CDR3 is CASSLTGELDTEAFF. The CDR3 DNA reads as TGTGCCAGCAGCTTGACAGGGGAGTTGGACACTGAAGCTTTCTTT. The complete variable domain, with remaining parts taken from reference TRBV7-2 and TRBJ1-1, reads GAGVSQSPSNKVTEKGKDVELRCDPISGHTALYWYRQSLGQGLEFLIYFQGNSAPDKSGLPSDRFSAERTGGSVSTLTIQRTQQEDSAVYLCASSLTGELDTEAFFGQGTRLTVV.

This clonotype came up many times. V and J are TRBV2 and TRBJ1-3; 11 positions match TRBD1. The CDR3 covers 18 residues. V gave up 4 bases and J gave up 1 base; unmatched junction bases: 9. Germline CDR1 SNHLY, CDR2 FYNNEI. This chain's CDR3 is CASSAGTGGISSGNTIYF. The CDR3 DNA is TGTGCCAGCAGTGCTGGGACAGGGGGAATATCGTCTGGAAACACCATATATTTT.

This chain joins TRBV24-1 and TRBJ1-6; no clear D. Between the trimmed V and J ends, which lost 2 bases and 9 bases, there was a span of 13 bases. The CDR3 sequence is 15 residues long. CDR1 KGHDR and CDR2 SFDVKD come from the germline V gene. The CDR3 nucleotides are TGTGCCACCAGTGATTACGAGGGATCGAGTTCACCCCTCCACTTT. It yields the protein CATSDYEGSSSPLHF.

V is TRBV19 and J is TRBJ1-5; weak D call: TRBD1 (5 bases). The CDR3 covers 12 residues. Germline-derived CDR1 and CDR2 are LNHDA and SQIVND (reference sequence). Trimming removed 3 bases from V and 9 bases from J, with 9 bases in between. In nucleotides, the CDR3 is TGTGCCAGTAGTATCCCTGGGGGGCCCCAGCATTTT. Translating it yields CASSIPGGPQHF.